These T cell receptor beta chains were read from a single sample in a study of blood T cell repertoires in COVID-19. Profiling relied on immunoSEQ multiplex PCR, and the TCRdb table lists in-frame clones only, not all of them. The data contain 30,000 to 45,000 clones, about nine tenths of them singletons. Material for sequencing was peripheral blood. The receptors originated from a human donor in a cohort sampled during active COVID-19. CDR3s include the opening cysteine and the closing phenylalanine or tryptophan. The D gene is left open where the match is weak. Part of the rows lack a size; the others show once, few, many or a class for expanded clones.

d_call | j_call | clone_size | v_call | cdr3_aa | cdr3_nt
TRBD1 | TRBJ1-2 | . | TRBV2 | CASSRDRNSGYTF | TGTGCCAGCAGCAGGGACAGGAACTCTGGCTACACCTTC
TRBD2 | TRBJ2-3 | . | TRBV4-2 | CAAGLAESYNTDTQYF | TGTGCCGCGGGACTAGCGGAGTCATATAACACAGATACGCAGTATTTT
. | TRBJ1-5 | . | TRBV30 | CAWRRVSGGAGVCGNQPQHF | TGTGCCTGGAGGCGGGTTAGCGGGGGGGCCGGGGTATGTGGCAATCAGCCCCAGCATTTT
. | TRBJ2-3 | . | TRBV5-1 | CASSLGPGAGAHTDTQYF | TGCGCCAGCAGCCTAGGCCCGGGGGCGGGGGCCCACACAGATACGCAGTATTTT
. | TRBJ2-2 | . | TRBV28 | CASSLTDEGGELFF | TGTGCCAGCAGTCTAACGGATGAGGGCGGGGAGCTGTTTTTT
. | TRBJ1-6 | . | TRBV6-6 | CASSSGGGGPNF | TGTGCCAGCAGCTCCGGTGGGGGGGGCCCCAACTTT
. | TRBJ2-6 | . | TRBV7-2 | CASSPTYPGANVLTF | TGTGCCAGCAGCCCCACCTACCCTGGGGCCAACGTCCTGACTTTC
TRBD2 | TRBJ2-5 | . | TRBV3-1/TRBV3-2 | CASSRSGGGETQYF | TGTGCCAGCAGCCGTAGCGGGGGAGGAGAGACCCAGTACTTC
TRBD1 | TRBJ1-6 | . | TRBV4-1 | CASSPTDRQRSPLHF | TGCGCCAGCAGCCCGACGGACAGGCAACGGTCACCCCTCCACTTT
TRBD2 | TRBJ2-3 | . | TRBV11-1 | CASSHPTSGRITQYF | TGTGCCAGCAGCCATCCGACTAGCGGGAGAATTACGCAGTATTTT
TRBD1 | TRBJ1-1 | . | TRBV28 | CASSIRTGMNTEAFF | TGTGCCAGCAGTATACGGACAGGAATGAACACTGAAGCTTTCTTT
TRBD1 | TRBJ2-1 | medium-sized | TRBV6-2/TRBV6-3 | CASSSGTVEGYWQFF | TGTGCCAGCAGTTCCGGGACAGTTGAAGGTTATTGGCAGTTCTTC
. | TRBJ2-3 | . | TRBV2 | CASRRDSGWTDTQYF | TGTGCCAGCAGGCGGGACTCGGGTTGGACAGATACGCAGTATTTT